This T cell receptor (beta chain) emerged from a study of T cells in Graves' hyperthyroidism and ophthalmopathy. What was amplified from RNA transcripts were TCR beta CDR3 regions. Using the HTBI primer set, a first-round RT-PCR was run on the TCR CDR3. TCRdb passed the multiplex PCR reads through MiXCR, listing each CDR3 protein once. The table has 660,000 or so distinct CDR3 sequences, roughly 46% seen once. The CDR3 covers 15 residues. Germline loops: CDR1 SGHDT, CDR2 YYEEEE. The junction had 10 bases not matched to a gene; V was cut back by 4 bases and J by 4 bases. Orbital computed tomography and thyroid ultrasound, together with serum TRAb and thyroxine and clinical symptoms, were used for diagnoses. This clonotype was counted between two and nine times.

The J gene is TRBJ1-2, the V gene TRBV5-6; TRBD1 aligns across 7 bases. Sequenced: peripheral blood or thyroid tissue (not recorded which). This TCR was recovered from an adult man with Graves' disease, either hyperthyroidism or ophthalmopathy (not recorded which). The chain's CDR3 is CASSRWTGRGYGYTF. DNA of the CDR3: TGTGCCAGCAGCCGCTGGACAGGCAGGGGCTATGGCTACACCTTC.